The rows below give T cell receptor beta chains drawn from one sample of a study of T cell repertoires in cytomegalovirus infection. These TCRs are of unknown antigen specificity. Each CDR3 protein gets one entry after TCRdb re-called the reads with MiXCR. The sample holds some 800,000 distinct CDR3 sequences; around a third are singletons and the top ten take around 11%. Here the sequenced sample was cultured CD8+ T cells from PBMCs, taken from culture after CMV antigen stimulation. Source of these receptors: a human donor in good health (CMV status not recorded). Some clones in this sample may be carry-over from other donors' samples. Both conserved end residues are trimmed from each CDR3. Each record gives: V gene, CDR3 protein.

TRBV28,ASNPGQGSDEQF
TRBV10-3,AISGLNGGGARYNEQF
TRBV7-3,ASSLHGTGDGKLF
TRBV6-2/TRBV6-3,ASRLAGVHNEQF
TRBV7-9,ASIYGVSGNTIY
TRBV7-6,ASSLATGRTQPQH
TRBV7-9,ASSDPEAPDTQY
TRBV6-5,ASSGRGTGNTIY
TRBV6-1,ATVDSWNTGELF
TRBV6-2/TRBV6-3,ASSYGFYNEQF
TRBV4-2,ASSQVGRAGGQGEQF
TRBV9,ASSPTTGTSEQY
TRBV27,ASSWGTGPFSYEQY
TRBV6-2/TRBV6-3,ASSYPPGQGYQPQH
TRBV12-3/TRBV12-4,ASSLASGTGGTKNIQY
TRBV10-3,AISVSGTTDTQY
TRBV9,ASSVGGRRPTGELF
TRBV3-1,ASSYGLAGEITYEQY
TRBV7-6,ASSITRDTSYEQY
TRBV7-9,ASSPPSGSWELF
TRBV7-9,ANSLVHRTVAF
TRBV7-6,ASSRQGLNSPLH
TRBV7-8,ASIRDGQGPRETQY
TRBV6-1,ASRGTGKLFSPLH
TRBV12-3/TRBV12-4,ASSLVADLTGELF
TRBV20-1,SASSGESQETQY
TRBV27,ASSHFPGGAETDTQY
TRBV25-1,ASSVRGARGDGYT
TRBV15,ATSQDRGLSQPQH
TRBV5-5,ASSHGTIRVNDEQY
TRBV2,ASSVQAGKGQETQY
TRBV27,ASSSPGAGGREQF
TRBV28,ASSSGVEYQPQH
TRBV11-1,ASSLALGPYNEKLF
TRBV3-1,ASSQDRLANYGYT
TRBV4-1,ASSQDRRWESTEAF
TRBV27,ASLFRGGRYNSPLH
TRBV12-3/TRBV12-4,ASKLQGSRNQPQH